This T cell receptor beta chain comes out of a study of shared clonotypes between healthy human individuals. At a deep level, the assay was run. Profiling relied on immunoSEQ multiplex PCR, and the TCRdb table lists in-frame clones only, not all of them. Of roughly 1,500,000 clones detected, 98% appear once; the ten largest clones hold around 0.38%. The germline CDR1 and CDR2 sequences are MNHEY and SVGAGI. Trimming took 5 bases from V and 9 from J; bases not matched to a gene: 8. The CDR3 contains 14 residues. Recent vaccinations or acute infections were absent in the healthy HIV-negative adult donors.

The TCR comes from a young man in good health. The gene calls are TRBV6-5 and TRBJ1-5, with 9 bases matching TRBD1. Sequences were obtained from naive CD4+ T cells sorted from blood. Subset meaning: CD45RA+ positively selected. This CDR3 reads CASSLGQGPWPQHF. The DNA of the CDR3 is TGTGCCAGCAGTCTGGGACAGGGTCCATGGCCCCAGCATTTT.